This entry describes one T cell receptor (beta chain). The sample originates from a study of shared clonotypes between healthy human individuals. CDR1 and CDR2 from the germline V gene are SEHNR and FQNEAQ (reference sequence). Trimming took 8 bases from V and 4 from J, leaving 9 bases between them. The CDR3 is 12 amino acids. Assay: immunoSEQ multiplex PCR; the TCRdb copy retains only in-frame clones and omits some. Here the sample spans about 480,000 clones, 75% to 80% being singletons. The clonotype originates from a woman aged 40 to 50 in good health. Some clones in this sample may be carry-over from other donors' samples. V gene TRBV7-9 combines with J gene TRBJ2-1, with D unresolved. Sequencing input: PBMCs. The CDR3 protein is CASGYGYNEQFF. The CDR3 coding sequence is TGTGCCAGCGGGTACGGATACAATGAGCAGTTCTTC.